The 6 T cell receptor beta chains below all came from one sample that was sequenced in a study of T cells in tumors after PD-1 blockade. Repertoires were generated with immunoSEQ multiplex PCR, while TCRdb's copy carries only in-frame clones and drops some. The profile shows around 60,000 clones, around four fifths of them singletons. Source: PBMCs, taken before anti-PD-1 treatment. The receptors stem from a human donor with basal cell carcinoma.

The chain carries TRBV5-1 and TRBJ2-3; 7 bases are shared with TRBD2. Germline CDR1 SGHRS, CDR2 YFSETQ. The CDR3 has 14 amino acids. J gave up 3 bases and V 4 bases, and 5 bases lay outside the gene matches. The CDR3 loop is CASSPGTKTDTQYF. The CDR3 DNA reads as TGCGCCAGCAGCCCGGGGACTAAGACAGATACGCAGTATTTT.

CDR3 protein: CSAWTGTQYF. DNA for the CDR3: TGCAGTGCTTGGACGGGTACGCAGTATTTT. The chain couples TRBV20-1 to TRBJ2-3; D is unclear. There are 10 residues in the CDR3. In germline, CDR1 is DFQATT, CDR2 SNEGSKA (reference sequence). V lost 5 bases, J lost 8 bases, and 8 bases lay in between.

V gene TRBV12-2 combines with J gene TRBJ1-5. TRBV12-2 represents a pseudogene. The CDR3 runs to 14 residues. Here the CDR3 reads CASRLGRGAQPQHF. CDR3 bases: TGTGCAAGTCGCTTAGGGCGGGGGGCTCAGCCCCAGCATTTT.

This rearrangement joins TRBV7-6 to TRBJ2-1, with D perhaps matching TRBD2 (5 bases). The length of the CDR3 is 13 residues. Germline CDR1 is SGHVS and CDR2 is FNYEAQ. Trimming shortened V by 5 bases and J by 9 bases, and 14 bases separated the two germline ends. DNA for the CDR3: TGTGCCAGCAGCCCCCATGAGGGCAGTGAGCAGTTCTTC. Translating gives CASSPHEGSEQFF.

This clone occurred a few times. The chain couples TRBV7-2 to TRBJ2-7; D is possibly TRBD1 (5 bases). V lost 6 bases, J lost 2 bases, and 11 bases lay in between. CDR3 length equals 13 residues. From germline, CDR1 is SGHTA and CDR2 FQGNSA. CDR3 coding DNA: TGTGCCAGCAGTTCCACAGGTGCCTACGAGCAGTACTTC. Translated: CASSSTGAYEQYF.

The gene calls are TRBV6-1 and TRBJ1-2; D is ambiguous. The germline CDR1 and CDR2 sequences are MNHNS and SASEGT. The length of the CDR3 is 12 residues. Between the trimmed V and J ends, which lost 0 bases and 4 bases, there was a span of 3 bases. This CDR3 is CASSEASYGYTF. CDR3 bases: TGTGCCAGCAGTGAAGCTAGCTATGGCTACACCTTC.